The 30 T cell receptor beta chains presented below share a single source sample, sequenced in a study of shared clonotypes between healthy human individuals. Profiled with immunoSEQ multiplex PCR; TCRdb holds only in-frame clones, not every one. The sample holds more than 900,000 clones, around 82% seen once. Specimen: memory CD4+ T cells from PBMCs. Subset in this sample: CD45RA-negative fraction. Source of these receptors: a man aged 18 to 29 in good health. Some clones in this sample may be carry-over from other donors' samples.

A note on this clone: Other DNA sequences in this sample translate to the same CDR3. V gene TRBV5-1 combines with J gene TRBJ2-4; tentatively, D is TRBD1 (5 bases). With 3 bases removed from V and 4 bases from J, the gap between germline ends came to 11 bases. This CDR3 contains 14 residues. Germline CDR1 SGHRS, CDR2 YFSETQ. The CDR3 region has the DNA TGCGCCAGCAGCTCTACAGGAACTAAAAACATTCAGTACTTC. It translates to CASSSTGTKNIQYF.

V and J are TRBV28 and TRBJ1-2, with a tentative D call TRBD1 (6 bases). Germline lookup yields CDR1 MDHEN and CDR2 SYDVKM. Trimming pared 6 bases from V and 1 base from J, leaving 12 bases between. The CDR3 runs 14 residues. CDR3: CASSPGHLNYGYTF. Written as DNA, the CDR3 is TGTGCCAGCAGCCCGGGACACCTTAACTATGGCTACACCTTC.

This clone was observed at least ten times. The chain employs TRBV29-1 and TRBJ2-4; perhaps TRBD2 as D (5 bases). This CDR3 is built from 12 residues. Germline V gene sequence: CDR1 SQVTM, CDR2 ANQGSEA. Trimming stripped 7 bases from V and 4 bases from J, with 11 bases between. The CDR3 protein is CSALRGKNIQYF. As DNA, the CDR3 is TGCAGCGCGTTACGGGGTAAAAACATTCAGTACTTC.

This chain uses TRBV5-1 with TRBJ2-2; a possible D gene is TRBD1 (6 bases). CDR1 SGHRS and CDR2 YFSETQ come from the germline V gene. V was shortened by 4 bases and J by 2 bases, with 15 bases between the two germline ends. CDR3 length equals 16 residues. The DNA for the CDR3 is TGCGCCAGCAGCGTCACGGGACAAGCAAACACCGGGGAGCTGTTTTTT. Translation gives CASSVTGQANTGELFF. Combining the CDR3 with reference TRBV5-1 and TRBJ2-2 gives the whole variable domain KAGVTQTPRYLIKTRGQQVTLSCSPISGHRSVSWYQQTPGQGLQFLFEYFSETQRNKGNFPGRFSGRQFSNSRSEMNVSTLELGDSALYLCASSVTGQANTGELFFGEGSRLTVL.

The chain couples TRBV5-1 to TRBJ2-7, with 8 positions matching TRBD1. The CDR3 is made up of 14 amino acids. CDR1 SGHRS and CDR2 YFSETQ come from the germline V gene. Unmatched junction bases numbered 7, after V lost 8 bases and J lost 0 bases. CDR3 bases: TGCGCCAGTACATTAACAGGGGGCTCCTACGAGCAGTACTTC. Amino acid sequence: CASTLTGGSYEQYF. Filled out from reference TRBV5-1 and TRBJ2-7, the complete variable domain reads KAGVTQTPRYLIKTRGQQVTLSCSPISGHRSVSWYQQTPGQGLQFLFEYFSETQRNKGNFPGRFSGRQFSNSRSEMNVSTLELGDSALYLCASTLTGGSYEQYFGPGTRLTVT.

The chain is built from TRBV7-2 and TRBJ1-4, with D uncertain. V was pared by 3 bases and J by 5 bases, with 10 bases between. The CDR3 has 14 amino acids. Germline values: CDR1 SGHTA, CDR2 FQGNSA. CDR3 protein: CASSFMAQNEKLFF. The CDR3 bases are TGTGCCAGCAGCTTTATGGCCCAAAATGAAAAACTGTTTTTT.

This sequence joins TRBV18 and TRBJ2-5; the D gene is possibly TRBD1 (5 bases). The germline gives CDR1 KGHSH, CDR2 LQKENI. This CDR3 is built from 13 residues. Trimming left V 5 bases short and J 5 bases short, with 12 bases between. DNA of the CDR3: TGTGCCAGCTCATCGCAGGGTTGGGAGACCCAGTACTTC. This encodes CASSSQGWETQYF.

V usage is TRBV28 and J usage is TRBJ1-4; D not resolved. Germline V lookup: CDR1 MDHEN, CDR2 SYDVKM. Trimming removed 6 bases at V and 8 bases at J, with 10 bases between. This CDR3 region has 12 residues. CDR3 DNA: TGTGCCAGCAGGCAGTCGGGCGAAAAACTGTTTTTT. It specifies CASRQSGEKLFF.

This clone was detected many times. Within the sample, other DNA sequences also encode this same CDR3. The rearrangement uses TRBV4-3 and TRBJ1-4, with D perhaps matching TRBD1 (6 bases). The V end lost 5 bases, the J end lost 5 bases, and 9 bases lay between the germline ends. This CDR3 comprises 13 residues. Per the germline V gene, CDR1 is LGHNA and CDR2 is YSLEER. The CDR3 nucleotides read TGCGCCAGCAGCAGGACAGAGAATGAAAAACTGTTTTTT. This translates into CASSRTENEKLFF.

The chain recombines TRBV15 with TRBJ1-1; 10 bases map to TRBD1. The V gene end was trimmed by 6 bases and the J gene end by 5 bases; junction bases not matched to a gene: 9. This CDR3 region has 15 residues. CDR1 is LNHNV, CDR2 YYDKDF, per germline (reference sequence). CDR3 loop: CATRTGGALNTEAFF. The CDR3 nucleotides are TGTGCCACCAGGACAGGGGGCGCCCTTAATACTGAAGCTTTCTTT.

Points on this clone: A much larger clone differs from this one at a single base, so this may be a read error. Other DNA sequences in this sample translate to the same CDR3. V gene TRBV30 combines with J gene TRBJ1-6; 7 bases match TRBD1. Germline V gene data show CDR1 as GTSNPN and CDR2 as SVGIG (reference sequence). CDR3 length: 13 residues. CDR3: CAWSRQGNSPLHF. In DNA form, the CDR3 reads TGCGCCTGGAGTAGACAGGGTAATTCACCCCTCCACTTT. The entire variable domain, with the rest obtained from reference TRBV30 and TRBJ1-6, is as follows: SQTIHQWPATLVQPVGSPLSLECTVEGTSNPNLYWYRQAAGRGLQLLFYSVGIGQISSEVPQNLSASRPQDRQFILSSKKLLLSDSGFYLCAWSRQGNSPLHFGNGTRLTVT.

V usage is TRBV2 and J usage is TRBJ2-2; possibly TRBD1 for D (6 bases). V was pared by 6 bases and J by 4 bases, with 12 bases between. The CDR3 covers 14 residues. CDR1 is SNHLY and CDR2 is FYNNEI in the germline V gene. The CDR3 is CASSRDTVTGELFF. The CDR3 nucleotides are TGTGCCAGCAGCCGGGACACCGTCACCGGGGAGCTGTTTTTT.

About this clone itself: It differs at one base from a far larger clone, so likely a read error. The chain uses TRBV2 and TRBJ1-5; tentative D call: TRBD1 (5 bases). V was cut by 1 base and J by 5 bases, with 9 bases left in between. There are 14 residues in the CDR3. Germline CDR1 is SNHLY and CDR2 is FYNNEI. The CDR3 region has the DNA TGTGCCAGCAGTGAAGGACAGAATCATCAGCCCCAGCATTTT. It specifies CASSEGQNHQPQHF. The variable domain in full, with the rest retrieved from reference TRBV2 and TRBJ1-5, is EPEVTQTPSHQVTQMGQEVILRCVPISNHLYFYWYRQILGQKVEFLVSFYNNEISEKSEIFDDQFSVERPDGSNFTLKIRSTKLEDSAMYFCASSEGQNHQPQHFGDGTRLSIL.

The chain carries TRBV5-6 and TRBJ2-7; D is perhaps TRBD2 (5 bases). The CDR3 length is 16 residues. Germline-derived CDR1 and CDR2 are SGHDT and YYEEEE. V shed 4 bases and J shed 7 bases, with 24 bases lying between them. The CDR3 nucleotides are TGTGCCAGCAGCCGCGGGTTCACAGACCCTCCTGGGGAGCAGTACTTC. Its translation: CASSRGFTDPPGEQYF. The full variable domain, rest sourced from reference TRBV5-6 and TRBJ2-7, is DAGVTQSPTHLIKTRGQQVTLRCSPKSGHDTVSWYQQALGQGPQFIFQYYEEEERQRGNFPDRFSGHQFPNYSSELNVNALLLGDSALYLCASSRGFTDPPGEQYFGPGTRLTVT.

The J gene is TRBJ2-5, the V gene TRBV7-2, with no clear D. The CDR3 extends over 16 amino acids. The ends were cut back, 1 base at V and 5 bases at J, with 17 bases in the middle. From germline, CDR1 is SGHTA and CDR2 FQGNSA. The CDR3, as DNA: TGTGCCAGCAGCTTAGGAACAGCCCTGGGCCAGGAGACCCAGTACTTC. Residues: CASSLGTALGQETQYF.

The chain uses TRBV4-2 and TRBJ2-1; 10 positions agree with TRBD2. The CDR3 extends over 15 amino acids. The V and J ends lost 4 bases and 5 bases, in that order; junction bases with no gene match: 5. In germline, CDR1 is LGHNA, CDR2 YNFKEQ. The CDR3 DNA is TGTGCCAGCAGCCCTGGACTAGCGGACGACAATGAGCAGTTCTTC. This encodes CASSPGLADDNEQFF.

V gene TRBV6-1 combines with J gene TRBJ2-7; TRBD1 agrees at 8 bases. Unmatched junction bases numbered 8, after V lost 7 bases and J lost 0 bases. CDR3 length equals 15 residues. Germline assignment: CDR1 MNHNS and CDR2 SASEGT. The chain's CDR3 is CASIPRTGNSYEQYF. The CDR3 nucleotides are TGTGCCAGCATCCCCAGGACAGGGAACTCCTACGAGCAGTACTTC.

The chain couples TRBV2 to TRBJ2-1; TRBD2 is a possible D gene (6 bases). The germline V and J ends were trimmed by 6 bases and 0 bases, with 9 bases remaining between them. This CDR3 spans 14 amino acids. Germline V gene sequence: CDR1 SNHLY, CDR2 FYNNEI. Written as DNA, the CDR3 is TGTGCCAGCAGCTTGGGGGGCTCCTACAATGAGCAGTTCTTC. Its protein product is CASSLGGSYNEQFF.

This clone was counted a few times. The rearrangement uses TRBV5-1 and TRBJ2-3, with TRBD1 matching over 10 bases. Trimming took 1 base from V and 5 from J; bases not matched to a gene: 7. The CDR3 spans 16 residues. Per germline, CDR1 SGHRS and CDR2 YFSETQ. CDR3 nucleotides: TGCGCCAGCAGCTTGTTTACAGGACAGGGGGAAGATACGCAGTATTTT. Encoded protein: CASSLFTGQGEDTQYF.

This chain uses TRBV25-1 with TRBJ2-7; the D is unclear. Between the trimmed V and J ends, which lost 6 bases and 5 bases, there was a span of 14 bases. Germline V CDR1 and CDR2: MGHDK, SYGVNS. The CDR3 totals 13 residues. The CDR3 sequence is CASSTTVGNEQYF. The CDR3, as DNA: TGTGCCAGCAGCACCACAGTCGGAAACGAGCAGTACTTC.

The J gene is TRBJ2-1, the V gene TRBV18; D is perhaps TRBD1 (5 bases). Trimming stripped 1 base from V and 8 bases from J, with 15 bases between. This CDR3 spans 15 amino acids. Germline V gene lookup returns CDR1 KGHSH and CDR2 LQKENI. The CDR3 spells CASSPQGLVGDEQFF. The CDR3 nucleotides are TGTGCCAGCTCACCACAGGGGTTGGTTGGGGATGAGCAGTTCTTC.

The chain carries TRBV7-2 and TRBJ2-1, with 9 bases matching TRBD2. This CDR3 has 15 residues. The V and J ends lost 3 bases and 3 bases, in that order; junction bases with no gene match: 3. Germline CDR1 reads SGHTA; CDR2 reads FQGNSA. CDR3 nucleotide sequence: TGTGCCAGCAGCTTTAGCGGGAGCTTCTACAATGAGCAGTTCTTC. It translates to CASSFSGSFYNEQFF. The whole variable domain, filled in from reference TRBV7-2 and TRBJ2-1, reads GAGVSQSPSNKVTEKGKDVELRCDPISGHTALYWYRQSLGQGLEFLIYFQGNSAPDKSGLPSDRFSAERTGGSVSTLTIQRTQQEDSAVYLCASSFSGSFYNEQFFGPGTRLTVL.

This rearrangement joins TRBV5-1 to TRBJ2-7; D gene uncertain. Per germline, CDR1 SGHRS and CDR2 YFSETQ. The CDR3 contains 12 residues. V dropped 3 bases and J dropped 0 bases, with 4 bases sitting between them. Written as DNA, the CDR3 is TGCGCCAGCAGCTACCCCTCCTACGAGCAGTACTTC. As protein: CASSYPSYEQYF.

This rearrangement joins TRBV9 to TRBJ2-5, with 11 bases lining up with TRBD1. Per germline, CDR1 SGDLS and CDR2 YYNGEE. The CDR3 length is 15 residues. V gave up 4 bases and J gave up 3 bases; unmatched junction bases: 5. DNA of the CDR3: TGTGCCAGCAGCCCAGGGACAGGGGGTAAAGAGACCCAGTACTTC. Translating it yields CASSPGTGGKETQYF.

J is TRBJ2-3 and V is TRBV6-1, with D maybe TRBD1 (6 bases). The ends were cut back, 5 bases at V and 11 bases at J, with 11 bases in the middle. This CDR3 has 11 amino acids. Germline CDR1 MNHNS, CDR2 SASEGT. CDR3 amino acids: CASSYMDRQYF. The CDR3, as DNA: TGTGCCAGCAGTTACATGGACAGGCAGTATTTT.

V and J are TRBV28 and TRBJ2-1, with 7 positions matching TRBD2. With 9 bases clipped from V and 9 bases from J, the junction kept 17 bases outside the gene matches. Germline V gene sequence: CDR1 MDHEN, CDR2 SYDVKM. The CDR3 length is 15 residues. For the CDR3, the DNA is TGTGCCAGTAGCGGACTAGGCAGCCCCTCAGGTGAGCAGTTCTTC. Protein sequence: CASSGLGSPSGEQFF. The variable domain in full, completed from reference TRBV28 and TRBJ2-1, reads DVKVTQSSRYLVKRTGEKVFLECVQDMDHENMFWYRQDPGLGLRLIYFSYDVKMKEKGDIPEGYSVSREKKERFSLILESASTNQTSMYLCASSGLGSPSGEQFFGPGTRLTVL.

This chain connects TRBV5-1 to TRBJ2-1; the D gene is possibly TRBD2 (5 bases). The CDR3 consists of 14 residues. V was trimmed by 3 bases and J by 2 bases, leaving 9 bases between them. The germline V gene has CDR1 SGHRS and CDR2 YFSETQ. The CDR3 sequence: CASSYSGAYNEQFF. The CDR3 bases are TGCGCCAGCAGCTACTCCGGGGCCTACAATGAGCAGTTCTTC.

The J gene is TRBJ1-2, the V gene TRBV6-1; TRBD1 matches at 8 bases. Unmatched junction bases numbered 4, after V lost 3 bases and J lost 4 bases. Germline V gives CDR1 MNHNS, CDR2 SASEGT. The length of the CDR3 is 14 residues. The CDR3 coding sequence is TGTGCCAGCAGTGAGACAGGGGCTCTCTATGGCTACACCTTC. It yields the protein CASSETGALYGYTF.

The chain employs TRBV19 and TRBJ2-1, with 11 bases that match TRBD1. The length of the CDR3 is 17 residues. V lost 9 bases and J lost 7; bases outside the gene matches: 17. Germline CDR1 is LNHDA and CDR2 is SQIVND (reference sequence). For the CDR3, the DNA is TGTGCCAGCGTATACAAAGGACAGGGGGCAACGGCAAATGAGCAGTTCTTC. Translated, it gives CASVYKGQGATANEQFF.

Many counts were recorded for this clone. The same CDR3 is also encoded by other DNA sequences in this sample. The chain combines TRBV6-1 with TRBJ2-7; TRBD2 matches 7 bases. CDR1 is MNHNS, CDR2 SASEGT, per germline. CDR3 length: 15 residues. V shed 1 base, J shed 2 bases, and the junction held 5 bases outside the gene matches. This CDR3 reads CASSEGPGRAYEQYF. The CDR3, as DNA: TGTGCCAGCAGTGAAGGGCCAGGGAGGGCCTACGAGCAGTACTTC.